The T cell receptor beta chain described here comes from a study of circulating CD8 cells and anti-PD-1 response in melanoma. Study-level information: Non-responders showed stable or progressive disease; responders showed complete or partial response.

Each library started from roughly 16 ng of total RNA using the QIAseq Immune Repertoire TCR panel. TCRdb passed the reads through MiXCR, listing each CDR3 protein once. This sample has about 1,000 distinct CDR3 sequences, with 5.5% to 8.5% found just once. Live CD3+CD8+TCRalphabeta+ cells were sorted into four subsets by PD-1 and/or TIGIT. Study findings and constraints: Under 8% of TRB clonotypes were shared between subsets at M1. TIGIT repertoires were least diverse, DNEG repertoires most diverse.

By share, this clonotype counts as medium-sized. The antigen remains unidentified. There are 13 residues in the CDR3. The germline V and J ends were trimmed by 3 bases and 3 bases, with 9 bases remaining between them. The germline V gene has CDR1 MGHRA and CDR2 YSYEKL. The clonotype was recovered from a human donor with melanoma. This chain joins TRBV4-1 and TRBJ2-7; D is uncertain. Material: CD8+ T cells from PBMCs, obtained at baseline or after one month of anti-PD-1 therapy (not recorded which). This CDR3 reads CASSQEHGYEQYF. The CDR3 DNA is TGCGCCAGCAGCCAGGAACATGGCTACGAGCAGTACTTC.